Here is one TCR beta chain with its context. TCRdb keeps only in-frame clones here, not all; method: immunoSEQ multiplex PCR. Among around 190,000 clones listed, 75% to 90% were seen once. The data derive from a study of blood T cell repertoires in COVID-19. This clonotype originated in a man aged 60 to 69 with acute or convalescent COVID-19. Sequenced: peripheral blood.

The CDR3 here is CASSGRTGQGIRGYTF. The DNA of the CDR3 is TGTGCCAGCAGTGGCCGAACGGGACAGGGGATTCGTGGCTACACCTTC. J is TRBJ1-2 and V is TRBV25-1; 10 bases align to TRBD1. The V and J ends lost 4 bases and 7 bases, in that order; junction bases with no gene match: 12. The V gene's germline CDR1 is MGHDK and CDR2 SYGVNS. The CDR3 totals 16 residues.